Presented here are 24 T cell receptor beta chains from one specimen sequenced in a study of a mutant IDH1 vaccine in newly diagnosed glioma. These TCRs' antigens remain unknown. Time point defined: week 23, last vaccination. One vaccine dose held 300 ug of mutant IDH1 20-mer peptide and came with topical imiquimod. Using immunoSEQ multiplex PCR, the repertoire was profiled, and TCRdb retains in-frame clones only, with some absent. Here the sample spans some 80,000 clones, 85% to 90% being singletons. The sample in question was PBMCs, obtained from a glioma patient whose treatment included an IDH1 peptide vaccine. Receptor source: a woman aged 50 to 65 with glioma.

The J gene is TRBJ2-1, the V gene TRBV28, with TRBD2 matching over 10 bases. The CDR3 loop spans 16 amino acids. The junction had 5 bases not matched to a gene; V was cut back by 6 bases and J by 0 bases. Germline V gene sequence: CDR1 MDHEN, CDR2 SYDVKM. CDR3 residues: CASSRSSGSSYNEQFF. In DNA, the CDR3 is TGTGCCAGCAGCAGGTCTAGCGGGAGCTCCTACAATGAGCAGTTCTTC.

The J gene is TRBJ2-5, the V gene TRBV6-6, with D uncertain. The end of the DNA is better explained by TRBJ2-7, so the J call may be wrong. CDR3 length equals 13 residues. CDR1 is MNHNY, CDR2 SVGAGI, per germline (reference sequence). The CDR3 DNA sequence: TGTGCCAGTCAGCCTCAGATGGGGTACGAGCAGTACTTC. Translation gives CASQPQMGYEQYF.

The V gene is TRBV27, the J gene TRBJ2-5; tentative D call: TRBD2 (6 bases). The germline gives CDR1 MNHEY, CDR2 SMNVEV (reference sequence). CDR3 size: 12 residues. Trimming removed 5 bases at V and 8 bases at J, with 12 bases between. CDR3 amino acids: CASSKLEGTQYF. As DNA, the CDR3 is TGTGCCAGCAGTAAGTTGGAGGGAACCCAGTACTTC.

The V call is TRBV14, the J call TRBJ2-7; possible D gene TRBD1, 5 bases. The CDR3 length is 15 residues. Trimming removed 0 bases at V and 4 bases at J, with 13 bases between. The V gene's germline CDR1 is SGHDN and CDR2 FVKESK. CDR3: CASSQDFPREYEQYF. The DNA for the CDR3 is TGTGCCAGCAGCCAAGATTTTCCCAGGGAATACGAGCAGTACTTC.

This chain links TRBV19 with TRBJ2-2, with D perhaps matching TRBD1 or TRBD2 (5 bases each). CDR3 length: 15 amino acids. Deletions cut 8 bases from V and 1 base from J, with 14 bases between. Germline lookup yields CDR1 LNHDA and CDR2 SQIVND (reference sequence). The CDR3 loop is CASGIRGGNTGELFF. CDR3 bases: TGTGCCAGTGGGATCCGGGGCGGGAACACCGGGGAGCTGTTTTTT.

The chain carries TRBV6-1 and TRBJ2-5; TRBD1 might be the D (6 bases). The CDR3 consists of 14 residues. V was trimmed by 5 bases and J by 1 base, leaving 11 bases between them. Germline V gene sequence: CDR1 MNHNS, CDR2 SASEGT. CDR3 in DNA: TGTGCCAGCAGTAGCCGGACAGTCCAAGAGACCCAGTACTTC. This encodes CASSSRTVQETQYF.

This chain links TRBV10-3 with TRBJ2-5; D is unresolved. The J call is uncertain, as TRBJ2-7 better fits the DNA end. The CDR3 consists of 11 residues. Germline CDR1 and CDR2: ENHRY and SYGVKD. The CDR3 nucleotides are TGTGCCATCAGGGGCGATGACGAGCAGTACTTC. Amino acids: CAIRGDDEQYF.

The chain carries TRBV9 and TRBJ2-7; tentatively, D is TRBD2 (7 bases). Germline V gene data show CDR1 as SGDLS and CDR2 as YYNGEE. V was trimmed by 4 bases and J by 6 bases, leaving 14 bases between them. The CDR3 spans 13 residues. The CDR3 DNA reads TGTGCCAGCAGCTATGGGGGGGCAGGCGAGCAGTACTTC. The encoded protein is CASSYGGAGEQYF.

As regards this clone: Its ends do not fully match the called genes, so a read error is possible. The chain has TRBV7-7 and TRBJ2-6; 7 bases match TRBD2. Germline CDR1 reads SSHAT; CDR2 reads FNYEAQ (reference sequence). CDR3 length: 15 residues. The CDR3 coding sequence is TGTGCTAGCAGCTTGGCGGGAGATGGGGCCAACGTCCTGACTTTC. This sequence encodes CASSLAGDGANVLTF.

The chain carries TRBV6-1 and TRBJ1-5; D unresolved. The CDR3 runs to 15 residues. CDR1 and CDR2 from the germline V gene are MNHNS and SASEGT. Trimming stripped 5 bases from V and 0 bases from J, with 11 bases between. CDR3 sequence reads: CASSQDGFSNQPQHF. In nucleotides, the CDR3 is TGTGCCAGCAGTCAAGACGGATTTAGCAATCAGCCCCAGCATTTT.

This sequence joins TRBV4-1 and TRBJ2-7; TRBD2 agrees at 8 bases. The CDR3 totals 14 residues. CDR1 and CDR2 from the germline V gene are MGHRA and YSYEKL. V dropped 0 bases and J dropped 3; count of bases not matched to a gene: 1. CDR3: CASSQEGLDYEQYF. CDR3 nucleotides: TGCGCCAGCAGCCAAGAGGGACTAGACTACGAGCAGTACTTC.

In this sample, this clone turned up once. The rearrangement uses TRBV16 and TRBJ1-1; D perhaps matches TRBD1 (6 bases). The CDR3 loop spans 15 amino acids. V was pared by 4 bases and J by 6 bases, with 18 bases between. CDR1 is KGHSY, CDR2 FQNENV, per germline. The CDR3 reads CASSRAEQGVAEAFF. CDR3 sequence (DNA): TGTGCCAGCAGCCGAGCTGAACAGGGTGTTGCTGAAGCTTTCTTT. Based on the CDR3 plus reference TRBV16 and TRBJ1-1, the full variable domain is GEEVAQTPKHLVRGEGQKAKLYCAPIKGHSYVFWYQQVLKNEFKFLISFQNENVFDETGMPKERFSAKCLPNSPCSLEIQATKLEDSAVYFCASSRAEQGVAEAFFGQGTRLTVV.

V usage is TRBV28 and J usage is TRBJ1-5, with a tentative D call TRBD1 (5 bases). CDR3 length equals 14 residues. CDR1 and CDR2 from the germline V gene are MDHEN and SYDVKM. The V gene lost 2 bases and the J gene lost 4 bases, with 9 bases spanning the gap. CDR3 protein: CASSLGGVNQPQHF. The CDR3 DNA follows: TGTGCCAGCAGTTTAGGGGGGGTGAATCAGCCCCAGCATTTT.

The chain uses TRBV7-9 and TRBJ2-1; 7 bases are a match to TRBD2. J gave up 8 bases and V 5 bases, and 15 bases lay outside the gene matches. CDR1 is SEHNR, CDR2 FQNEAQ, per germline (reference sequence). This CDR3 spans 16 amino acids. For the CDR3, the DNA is TGTGCCAGCAGCGGTTCCCTTCCGGGAGGAAGTGATGAGCAGTTCTTC. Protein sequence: CASSGSLPGGSDEQFF.

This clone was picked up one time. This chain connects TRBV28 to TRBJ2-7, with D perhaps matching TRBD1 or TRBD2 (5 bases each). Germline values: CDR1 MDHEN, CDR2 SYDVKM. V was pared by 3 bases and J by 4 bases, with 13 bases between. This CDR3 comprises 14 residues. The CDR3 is CASSFSREPYEQYF. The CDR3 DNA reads TGTGCCAGCAGTTTTTCCAGGGAGCCGTACGAGCAGTACTTC.

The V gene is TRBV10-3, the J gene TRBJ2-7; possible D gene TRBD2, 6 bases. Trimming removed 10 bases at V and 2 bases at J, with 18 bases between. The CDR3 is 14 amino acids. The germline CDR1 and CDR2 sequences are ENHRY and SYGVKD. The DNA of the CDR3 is TGTGCCACGCAACCTAGCGCAAATACCTACGAGCAGTACTTC. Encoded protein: CATQPSANTYEQYF.

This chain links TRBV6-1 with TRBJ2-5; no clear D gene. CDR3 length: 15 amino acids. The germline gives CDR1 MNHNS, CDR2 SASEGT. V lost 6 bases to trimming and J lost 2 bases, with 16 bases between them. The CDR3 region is CASRDLGMTQETQYF. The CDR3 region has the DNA TGTGCCAGCAGGGACCTGGGGATGACTCAAGAGACCCAGTACTTC.

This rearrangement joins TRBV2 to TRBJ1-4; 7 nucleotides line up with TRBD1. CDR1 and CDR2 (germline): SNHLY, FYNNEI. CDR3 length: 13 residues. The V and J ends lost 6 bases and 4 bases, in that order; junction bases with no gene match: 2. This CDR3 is CASRGTVNEKLFF. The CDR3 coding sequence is TGTGCCAGCAGGGGGACAGTTAATGAAAAACTGTTTTTT.

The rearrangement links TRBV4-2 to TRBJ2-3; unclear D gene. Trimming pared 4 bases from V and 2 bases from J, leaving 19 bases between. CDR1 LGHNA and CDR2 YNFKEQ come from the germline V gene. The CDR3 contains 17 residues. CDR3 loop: CASSLVPAPDFTDTQYF. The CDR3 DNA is TGTGCCAGCAGCCTCGTTCCAGCGCCGGATTTCACAGATACGCAGTATTTT.

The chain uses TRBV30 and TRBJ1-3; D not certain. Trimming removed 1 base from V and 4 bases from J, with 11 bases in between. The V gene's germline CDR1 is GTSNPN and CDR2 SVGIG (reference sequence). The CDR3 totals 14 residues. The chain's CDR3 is CAWSGEAGGNTIYF. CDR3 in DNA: TGTGCCTGGAGTGGGGAGGCCGGGGGAAACACCATATATTTT.

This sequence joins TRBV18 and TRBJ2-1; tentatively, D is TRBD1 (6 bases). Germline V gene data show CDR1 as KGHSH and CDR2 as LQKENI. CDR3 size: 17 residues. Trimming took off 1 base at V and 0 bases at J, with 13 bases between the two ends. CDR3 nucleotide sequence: TGTGCCAGCTCACCACGGTTGGACAGAAGCTCCTACAATGAGCAGTTCTTC. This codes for CASSPRLDRSSYNEQFF.

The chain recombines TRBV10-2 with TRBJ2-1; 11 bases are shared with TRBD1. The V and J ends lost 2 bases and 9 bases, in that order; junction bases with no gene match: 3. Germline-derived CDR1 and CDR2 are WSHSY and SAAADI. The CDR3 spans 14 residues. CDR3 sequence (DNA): TGCGCCAGCAGTGAGGCGGGACAGGGGGGTGAGCAGTTCTTC. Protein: CASSEAGQGGEQFF.

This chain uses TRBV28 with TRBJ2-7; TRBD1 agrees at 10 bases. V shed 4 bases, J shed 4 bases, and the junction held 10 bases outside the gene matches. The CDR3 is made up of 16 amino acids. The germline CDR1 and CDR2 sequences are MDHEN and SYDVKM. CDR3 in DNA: TGTGCCAGCAGTTGGAGTTCCGGGACAGGGGTGTACGAGCAGTACTTC. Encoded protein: CASSWSSGTGVYEQYF.

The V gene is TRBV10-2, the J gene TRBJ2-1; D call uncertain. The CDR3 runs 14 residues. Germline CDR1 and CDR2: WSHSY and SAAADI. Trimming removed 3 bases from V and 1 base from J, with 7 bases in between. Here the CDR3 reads CASSDSWSYNEQFF. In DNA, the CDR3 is TGCGCCAGCAGTGACAGCTGGTCCTACAATGAGCAGTTCTTC.